Included here is one T cell receptor beta chain sequence, with context. This sample stems from a study of blood T cell repertoires in COVID-19. The overall study: T cells, B-cell-depleted T cells, or PBMCs provided the cDNA or gDNA that served as material.

Per the original data handling: Nucleated cell counts were estimated from reference gene primer amplification. Libraries were prepared by immunoSEQ multiplex PCR; TCRdb keeps only in-frame clonotypes and omits some of them. V and J calls and clone size are as listed in that table; D and trimming were resolved from the DNA. This sample has 120,000 to 150,000 clones, with about 80% found just once. Trimming left V 6 bases short and J 5 bases short, with 19 bases between. The germline CDR1 and CDR2 sequences are MDHEN and SYDVKM. CDR3 size: 15 residues. This chain uses TRBV28 with TRBJ1-1, with D possibly matching TRBD1 (6 bases). The sample taken for sequencing was peripheral blood. The sequence came from a man aged 50-59 years with acute or convalescent COVID-19. This CDR3 reads CASRHTQGSGTEAFF. The CDR3 DNA sequence: TGTGCCAGCAGGCACACGCAGGGGTCGGGTACTGAAGCTTTCTTT.